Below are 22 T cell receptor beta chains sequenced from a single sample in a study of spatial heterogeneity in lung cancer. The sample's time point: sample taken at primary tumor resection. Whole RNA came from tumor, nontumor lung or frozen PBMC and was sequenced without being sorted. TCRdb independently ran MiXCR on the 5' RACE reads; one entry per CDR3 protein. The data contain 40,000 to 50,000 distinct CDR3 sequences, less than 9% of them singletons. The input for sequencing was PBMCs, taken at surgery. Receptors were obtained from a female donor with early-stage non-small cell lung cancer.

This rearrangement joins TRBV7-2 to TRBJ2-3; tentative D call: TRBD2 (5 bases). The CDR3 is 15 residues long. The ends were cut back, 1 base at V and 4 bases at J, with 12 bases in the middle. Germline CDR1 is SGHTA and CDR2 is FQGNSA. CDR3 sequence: CASSLGGSGADTQYF. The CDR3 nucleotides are TGTGCCAGCAGCTTAGGGGGTTCCGGGGCAGATACGCAGTATTTT.

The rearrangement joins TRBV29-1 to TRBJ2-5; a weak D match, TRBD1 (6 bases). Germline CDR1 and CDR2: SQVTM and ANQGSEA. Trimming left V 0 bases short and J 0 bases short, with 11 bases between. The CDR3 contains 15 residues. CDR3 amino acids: CSVEEGTRNQETQYF. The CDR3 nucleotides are TGCAGCGTTGAAGAGGGGACACGAAACCAAGAGACCCAGTACTTC. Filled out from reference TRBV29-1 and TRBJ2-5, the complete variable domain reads SAVISQKPSRDICQRGTSLTIQCQVDSQVTMMFWYRQQPGQSLTLIATANQGSEATYESGFVIDKFPISRPNLTFSTLTVSNMSPEDSSIYLCSVEEGTRNQETQYFGPGTRLLVL.

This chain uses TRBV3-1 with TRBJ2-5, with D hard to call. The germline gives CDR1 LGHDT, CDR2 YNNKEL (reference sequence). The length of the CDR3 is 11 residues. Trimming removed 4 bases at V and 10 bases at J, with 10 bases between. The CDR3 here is CASSRGVSQYF. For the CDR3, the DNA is TGTGCCAGCAGCCGGGGTGTGAGCCAGTACTTC.

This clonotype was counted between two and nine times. This CDR3 reads CSASPGQGGETQYF. CDR3 in DNA: TGCAGTGCTAGTCCCGGGCAGGGGGGAGAGACCCAGTACTTC. This sequence joins TRBV20-1 and TRBJ2-5; D is perhaps TRBD1 (7 bases). From germline, CDR1 is DFQATT and CDR2 SNEGSKA (reference sequence). Deletions cut 3 bases from V and 4 bases from J, with 15 bases between. This CDR3 has 14 amino acids.

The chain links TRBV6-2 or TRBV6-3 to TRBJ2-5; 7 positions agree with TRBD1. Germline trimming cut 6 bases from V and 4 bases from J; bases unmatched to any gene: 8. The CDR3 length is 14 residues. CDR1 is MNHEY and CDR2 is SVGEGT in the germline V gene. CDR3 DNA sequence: TGTGCCAGCAGCAAGATGACAGGGATAGAGACCCAGTACTTC. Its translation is CASSKMTGIETQYF.

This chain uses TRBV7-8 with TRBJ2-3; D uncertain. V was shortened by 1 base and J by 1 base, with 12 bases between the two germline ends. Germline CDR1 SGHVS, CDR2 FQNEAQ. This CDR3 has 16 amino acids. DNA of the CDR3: TGTGCCAGCAGCTTAGAACATATTCTAGGCACAGATACGCAGTATTTT. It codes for CASSLEHILGTDTQYF. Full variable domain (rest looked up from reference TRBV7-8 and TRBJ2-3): GAGVSQSPRYKVAKRGQDVALRCDPISGHVSLFWYQQALGQGPEFLTYFQNEAQLDKSGLPSDRFFAERPEGSVSTLKIQRTQQEDSAVYLCASSLEHILGTDTQYFGPGTRLTVL.

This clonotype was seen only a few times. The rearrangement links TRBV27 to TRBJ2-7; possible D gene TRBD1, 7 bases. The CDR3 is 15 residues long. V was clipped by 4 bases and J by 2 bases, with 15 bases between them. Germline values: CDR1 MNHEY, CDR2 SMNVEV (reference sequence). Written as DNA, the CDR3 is TGTGCCAGCAGTTCGTGGCAGGGGGGCCCCTACGAGCAGTACTTC. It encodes CASSSWQGGPYEQYF.

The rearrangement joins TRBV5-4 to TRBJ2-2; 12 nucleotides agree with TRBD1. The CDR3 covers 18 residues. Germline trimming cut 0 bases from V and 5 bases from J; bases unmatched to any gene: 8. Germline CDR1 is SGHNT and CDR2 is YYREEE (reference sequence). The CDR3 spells CASSLGDRGLRSTGELFF. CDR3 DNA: TGTGCCAGCAGCTTGGGGGACAGGGGGCTCCGGTCGACCGGGGAGCTGTTTTTT.

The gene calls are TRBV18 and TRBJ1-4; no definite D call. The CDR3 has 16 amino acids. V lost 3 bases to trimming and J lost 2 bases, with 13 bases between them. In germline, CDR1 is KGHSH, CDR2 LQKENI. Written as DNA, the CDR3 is TGTGCCAGCTCACCTGGCGGTACAACGACTAATGAAAAACTGTTTTTT. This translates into CASSPGGTTTNEKLFF. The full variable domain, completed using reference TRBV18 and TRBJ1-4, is NAGVMQNPRHLVRRRGQEARLRCSPMKGHSHVYWYRQLPEEGLKFMVYLQKENIIDESGMPKERFSAEFPKEGPSILRIQQVVRGDSAAYFCASSPGGTTTNEKLFFGSGTQLSVL.

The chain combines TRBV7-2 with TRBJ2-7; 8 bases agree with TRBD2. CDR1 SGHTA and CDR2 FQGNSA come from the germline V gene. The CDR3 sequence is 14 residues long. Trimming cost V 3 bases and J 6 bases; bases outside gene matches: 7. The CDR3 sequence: CASSFGSGGSEQYF. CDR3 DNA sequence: TGTGCCAGCAGCTTTGGGTCGGGGGGGAGCGAGCAGTACTTC.

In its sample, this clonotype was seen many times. The CDR3, as DNA: TGTGCCAGCAGCCAAGAGGGTGAAGCGGGGGTTCTTCCAGATACGCAGTATTTT. It encodes CASSQEGEAGVLPDTQYF. The chain uses TRBV4-2 and TRBJ2-3, with 8 bases identical to TRBD2. The V gene's germline CDR1 is LGHNA and CDR2 YNFKEQ. V lost 0 bases, J lost 4 bases, and 12 bases stayed unmatched. CDR3 size: 18 residues.

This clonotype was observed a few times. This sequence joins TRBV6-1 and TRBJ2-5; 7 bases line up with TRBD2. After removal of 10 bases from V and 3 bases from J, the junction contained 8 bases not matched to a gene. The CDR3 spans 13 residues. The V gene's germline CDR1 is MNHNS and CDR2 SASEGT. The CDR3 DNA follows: TGTGCCATCGGGCGGGGGAGCGAAGAGACCCAGTACTTC. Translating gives CAIGRGSEETQYF.

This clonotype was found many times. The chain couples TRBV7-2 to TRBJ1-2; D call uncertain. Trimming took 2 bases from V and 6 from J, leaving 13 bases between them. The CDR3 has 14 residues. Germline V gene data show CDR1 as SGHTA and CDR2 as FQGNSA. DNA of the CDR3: TGTGCCAGCAGCTTAATCCCCGGCAGCAATGGCTACACCTTC. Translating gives CASSLIPGSNGYTF.

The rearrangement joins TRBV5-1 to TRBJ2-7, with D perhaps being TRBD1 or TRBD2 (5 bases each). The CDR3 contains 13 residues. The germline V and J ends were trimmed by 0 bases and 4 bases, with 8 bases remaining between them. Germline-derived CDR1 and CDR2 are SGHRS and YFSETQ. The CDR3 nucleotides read TGCGCCAGCAGCTTGGGGGGGTTTTACGAGCAGTACTTC. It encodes CASSLGGFYEQYF. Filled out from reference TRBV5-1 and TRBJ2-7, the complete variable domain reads KAGVTQTPRYLIKTRGQQVTLSCSPISGHRSVSWYQQTPGQGLQFLFEYFSETQRNKGNFPGRFSGRQFSNSRSEMNVSTLELGDSALYLCASSLGGFYEQYFGPGTRLTVT.

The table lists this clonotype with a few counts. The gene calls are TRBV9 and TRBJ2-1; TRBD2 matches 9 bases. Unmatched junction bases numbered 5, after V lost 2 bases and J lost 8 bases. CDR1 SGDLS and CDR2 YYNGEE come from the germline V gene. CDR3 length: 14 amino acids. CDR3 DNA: TGTGCCAGCAGCGTGGGGGGACTAGCCTATGAGCAGTTCTTC. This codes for CASSVGGLAYEQFF.

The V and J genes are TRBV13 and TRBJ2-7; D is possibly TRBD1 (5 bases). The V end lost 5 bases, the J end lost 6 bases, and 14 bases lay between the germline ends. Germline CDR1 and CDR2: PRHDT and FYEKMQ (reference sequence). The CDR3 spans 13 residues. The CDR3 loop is CASSLYQGSEQYF. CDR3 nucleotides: TGTGCCAGCAGCCTATACCAGGGTTCCGAGCAGTACTTC. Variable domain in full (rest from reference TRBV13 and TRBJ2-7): AAGVIQSPRHLIKEKRETATLKCYPIPRHDTVYWYQQGPGQDPQFLISFYEKMQSDKGSIPDRFSAQQFSDYHSELNMSSLELGDSALYFCASSLYQGSEQYFGPGTRLTVT.

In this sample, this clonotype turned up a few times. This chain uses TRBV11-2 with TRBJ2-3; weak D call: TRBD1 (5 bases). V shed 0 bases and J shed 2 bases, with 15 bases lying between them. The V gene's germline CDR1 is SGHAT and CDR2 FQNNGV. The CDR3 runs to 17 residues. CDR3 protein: CASSLDHNRLDTDTQYF. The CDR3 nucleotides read TGTGCCAGCAGCTTAGACCACAACAGGTTAGACACAGATACGCAGTATTTT.

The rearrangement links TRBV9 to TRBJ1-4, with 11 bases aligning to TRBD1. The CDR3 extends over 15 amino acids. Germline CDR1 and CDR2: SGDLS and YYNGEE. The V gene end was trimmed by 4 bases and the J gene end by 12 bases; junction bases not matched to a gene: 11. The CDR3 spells CASSLLGQGAGELFF. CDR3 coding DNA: TGTGCCAGCAGCCTACTAGGACAGGGGGCCGGAGAACTGTTTTTT.

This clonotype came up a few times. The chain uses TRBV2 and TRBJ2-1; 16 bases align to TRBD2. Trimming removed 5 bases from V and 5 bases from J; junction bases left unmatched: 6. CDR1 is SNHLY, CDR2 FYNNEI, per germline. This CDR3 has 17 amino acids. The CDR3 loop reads CASSSPGTSGGDNEQFF. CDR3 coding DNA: TGTGCCAGCAGTAGTCCCGGGACTAGCGGGGGGGACAATGAGCAGTTCTTC. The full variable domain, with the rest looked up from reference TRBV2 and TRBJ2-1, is EPEVTQTPSHQVTQMGQEVILRCVPISNHLYFYWYRQILGQKVEFLVSFYNNEISEKSEIFDDQFSVERPDGSNFTLKIRSTKLEDSAMYFCASSSPGTSGGDNEQFFGPGTRLTVL.

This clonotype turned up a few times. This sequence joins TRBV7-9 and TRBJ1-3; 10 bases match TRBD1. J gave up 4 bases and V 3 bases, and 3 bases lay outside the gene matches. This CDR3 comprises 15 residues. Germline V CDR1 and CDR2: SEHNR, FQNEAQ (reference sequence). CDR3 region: CASSLGQGTGNTIYF. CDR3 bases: TGTGCCAGCAGCTTGGGACAGGGGACAGGAAACACCATATATTTT.

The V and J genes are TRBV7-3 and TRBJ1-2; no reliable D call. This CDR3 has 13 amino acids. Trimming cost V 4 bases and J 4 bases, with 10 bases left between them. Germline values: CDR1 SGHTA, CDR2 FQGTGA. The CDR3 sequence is CASSSDGSYGYTF. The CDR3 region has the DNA TGTGCCAGCAGCTCGGACGGGAGCTATGGCTACACCTTC.

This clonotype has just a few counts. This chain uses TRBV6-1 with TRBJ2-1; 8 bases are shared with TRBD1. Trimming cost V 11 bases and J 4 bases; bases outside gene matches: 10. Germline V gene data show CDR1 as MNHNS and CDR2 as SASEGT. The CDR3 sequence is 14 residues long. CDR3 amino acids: CACATGQGYNEQFF. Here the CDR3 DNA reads TGTGCCTGCGCTACCGGACAGGGTTACAATGAGCAGTTCTTC.